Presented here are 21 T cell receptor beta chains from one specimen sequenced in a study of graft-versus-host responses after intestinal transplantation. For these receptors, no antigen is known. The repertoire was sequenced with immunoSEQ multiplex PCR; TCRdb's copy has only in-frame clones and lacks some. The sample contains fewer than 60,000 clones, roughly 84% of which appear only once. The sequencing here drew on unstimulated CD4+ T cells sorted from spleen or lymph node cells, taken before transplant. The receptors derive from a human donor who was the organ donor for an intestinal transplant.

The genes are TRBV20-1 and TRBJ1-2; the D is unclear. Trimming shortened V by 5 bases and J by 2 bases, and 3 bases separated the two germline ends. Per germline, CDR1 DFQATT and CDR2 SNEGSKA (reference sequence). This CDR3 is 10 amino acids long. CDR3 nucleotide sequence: TGCAGTGCTGACAACTATGGCTACACCTTC. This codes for CSADNYGYTF.

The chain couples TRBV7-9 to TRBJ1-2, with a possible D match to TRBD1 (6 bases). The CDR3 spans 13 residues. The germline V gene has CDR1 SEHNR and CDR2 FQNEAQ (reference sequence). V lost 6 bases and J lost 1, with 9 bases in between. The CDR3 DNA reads TGTGCCAGCAGATTGGACAGTAACTATGGCTACACCTTC. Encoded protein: CASRLDSNYGYTF.

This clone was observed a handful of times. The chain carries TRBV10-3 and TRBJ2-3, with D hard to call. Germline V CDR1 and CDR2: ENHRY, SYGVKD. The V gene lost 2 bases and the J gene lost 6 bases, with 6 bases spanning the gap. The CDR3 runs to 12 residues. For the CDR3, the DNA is TGTGCCATCAGTGAGCTGAGGGATACGCAGTATTTT. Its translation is CAISELRDTQYF.

CDR3 DNA sequence: TGCGCCAGCAGCCCCGAGCGGGGGAACACAGATACGCAGTATTTT. As protein: CASSPERGNTDTQYF. This sequence joins TRBV4-3 and TRBJ2-3; 8 bases are shared with TRBD2. Trimming cost V 4 bases and J 2 bases; bases outside gene matches: 5. The CDR3 is made up of 15 amino acids. From germline, CDR1 is LGHNA and CDR2 YSLEER.

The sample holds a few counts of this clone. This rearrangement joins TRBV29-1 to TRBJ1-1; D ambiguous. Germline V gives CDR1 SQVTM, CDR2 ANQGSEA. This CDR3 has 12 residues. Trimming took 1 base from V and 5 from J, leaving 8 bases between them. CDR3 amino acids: CSVEALGTEAFF. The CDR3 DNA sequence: TGCAGCGTTGAAGCGTTGGGGACTGAAGCTTTCTTT.

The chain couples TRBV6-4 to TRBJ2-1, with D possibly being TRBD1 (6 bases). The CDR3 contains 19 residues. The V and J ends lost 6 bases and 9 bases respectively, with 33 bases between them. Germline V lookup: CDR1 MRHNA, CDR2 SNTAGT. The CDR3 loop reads CASSLPGQRFSVVEGEQFF. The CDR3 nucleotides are TGTGCCAGCAGCTTACCGGGACAACGTTTCTCTGTGGTGGAAGGTGAGCAGTTCTTC.

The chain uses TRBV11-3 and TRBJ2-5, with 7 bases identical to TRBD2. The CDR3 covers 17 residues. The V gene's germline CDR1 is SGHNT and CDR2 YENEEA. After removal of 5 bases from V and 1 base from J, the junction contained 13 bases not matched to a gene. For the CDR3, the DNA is TGTGCCAGCAGCCCACGCGGGATGCTAGCGGCCCAAGAGACCCAGTACTTC. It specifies CASSPRGMLAAQETQYF.

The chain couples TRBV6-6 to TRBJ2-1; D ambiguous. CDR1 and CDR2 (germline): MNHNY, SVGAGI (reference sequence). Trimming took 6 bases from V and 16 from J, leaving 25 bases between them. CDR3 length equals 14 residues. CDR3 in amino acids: CASRPGSSAAPYFF. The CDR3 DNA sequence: TGTGCCAGCAGGCCCGGGTCCTCCGCCGCCCCCTACTTCTTC.

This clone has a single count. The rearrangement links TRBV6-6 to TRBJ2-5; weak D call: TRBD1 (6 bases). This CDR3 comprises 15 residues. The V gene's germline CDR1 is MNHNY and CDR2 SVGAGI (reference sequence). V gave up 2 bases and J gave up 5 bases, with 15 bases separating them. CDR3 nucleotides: TGTGCCAGCAGTTACGGGCAGGGGTTTATTGAGACCCAGTACTTC. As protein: CASSYGQGFIETQYF.

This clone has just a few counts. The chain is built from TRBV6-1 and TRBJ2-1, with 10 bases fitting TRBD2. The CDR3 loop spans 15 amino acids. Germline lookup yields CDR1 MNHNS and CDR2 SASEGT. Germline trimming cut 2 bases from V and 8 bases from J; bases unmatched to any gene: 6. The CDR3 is CASSEIAGGRDEQFF. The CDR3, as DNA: TGTGCCAGCAGTGAAATAGCGGGAGGTAGGGATGAGCAGTTCTTC.

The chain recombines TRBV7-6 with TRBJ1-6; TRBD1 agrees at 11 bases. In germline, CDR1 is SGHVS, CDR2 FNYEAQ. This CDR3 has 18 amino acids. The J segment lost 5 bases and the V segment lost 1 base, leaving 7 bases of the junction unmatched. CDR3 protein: CASSLGTRTGGNNSPLHF. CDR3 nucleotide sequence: TGTGCCAGCAGCTTAGGCACGAGGACAGGGGGCAATAATTCACCCCTCCACTTT.

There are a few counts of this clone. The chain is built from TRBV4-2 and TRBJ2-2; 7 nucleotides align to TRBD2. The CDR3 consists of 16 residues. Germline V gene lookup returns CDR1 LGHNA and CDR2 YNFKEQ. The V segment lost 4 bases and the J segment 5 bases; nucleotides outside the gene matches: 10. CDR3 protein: CASSRSGGSGTGELFF. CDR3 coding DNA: TGTGCCAGCAGCCGGTCGGGCGGGAGTGGGACCGGGGAGCTGTTTTTT.

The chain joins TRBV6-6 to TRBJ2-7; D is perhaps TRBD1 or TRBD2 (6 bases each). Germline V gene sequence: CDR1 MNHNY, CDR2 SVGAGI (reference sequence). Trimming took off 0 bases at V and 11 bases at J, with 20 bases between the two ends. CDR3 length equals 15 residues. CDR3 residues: CASSYSPGAYIQEYF. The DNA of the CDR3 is TGTGCCAGCAGTTACTCACCGGGGGCCTATATTCAAGAGTACTTC.

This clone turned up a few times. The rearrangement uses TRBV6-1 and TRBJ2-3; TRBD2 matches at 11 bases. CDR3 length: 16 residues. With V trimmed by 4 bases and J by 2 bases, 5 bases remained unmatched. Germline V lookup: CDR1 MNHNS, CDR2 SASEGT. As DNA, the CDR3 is TGTGCCAGCAGTGGGGCTAGCGGGGGGCACACAGATACGCAGTATTTT. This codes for CASSGASGGHTDTQYF.

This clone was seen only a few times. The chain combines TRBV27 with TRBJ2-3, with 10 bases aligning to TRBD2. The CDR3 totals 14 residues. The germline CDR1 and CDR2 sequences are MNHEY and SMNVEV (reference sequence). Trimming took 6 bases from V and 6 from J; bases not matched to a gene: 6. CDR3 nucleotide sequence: TGTGCCAGCAGACCAGCGGGGGGGCGGGATACGCAGTATTTT. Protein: CASRPAGGRDTQYF.

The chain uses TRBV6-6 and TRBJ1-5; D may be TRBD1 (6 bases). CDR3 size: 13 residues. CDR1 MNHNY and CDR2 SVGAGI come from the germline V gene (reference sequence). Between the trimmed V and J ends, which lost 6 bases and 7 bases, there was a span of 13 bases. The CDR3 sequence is CASSYRTEQPQHF. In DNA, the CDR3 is TGTGCCAGCAGCTATCGGACAGAACAGCCCCAGCATTTT.

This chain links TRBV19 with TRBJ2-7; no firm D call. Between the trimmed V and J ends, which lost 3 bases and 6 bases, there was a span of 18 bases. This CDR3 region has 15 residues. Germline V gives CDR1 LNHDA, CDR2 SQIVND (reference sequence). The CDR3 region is CASSITRSLNGEQYF. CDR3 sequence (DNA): TGTGCCAGTAGTATTACTCGCTCTTTGAACGGCGAGCAGTACTTC.

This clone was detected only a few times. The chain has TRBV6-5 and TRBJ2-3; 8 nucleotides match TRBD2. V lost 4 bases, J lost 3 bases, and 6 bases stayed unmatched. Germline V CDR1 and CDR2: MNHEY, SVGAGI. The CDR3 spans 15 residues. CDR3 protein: CASSSAGGGTDTQYF. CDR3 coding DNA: TGTGCCAGCAGTTCCGCGGGGGGTGGGACAGATACGCAGTATTTT.

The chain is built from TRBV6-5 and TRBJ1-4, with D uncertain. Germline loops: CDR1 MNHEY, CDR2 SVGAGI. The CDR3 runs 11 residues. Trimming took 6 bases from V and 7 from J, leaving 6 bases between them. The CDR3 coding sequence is TGTGCCAGCAGCAGAGGTGAAAAACTGTTTTTT. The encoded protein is CASSRGEKLFF.

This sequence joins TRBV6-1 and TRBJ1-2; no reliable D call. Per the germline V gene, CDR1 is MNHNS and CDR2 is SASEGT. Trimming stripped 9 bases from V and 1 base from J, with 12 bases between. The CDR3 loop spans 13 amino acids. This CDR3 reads CASPGPFNYGYTF. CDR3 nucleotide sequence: TGTGCCAGTCCCGGGCCATTTAACTATGGCTACACCTTC.

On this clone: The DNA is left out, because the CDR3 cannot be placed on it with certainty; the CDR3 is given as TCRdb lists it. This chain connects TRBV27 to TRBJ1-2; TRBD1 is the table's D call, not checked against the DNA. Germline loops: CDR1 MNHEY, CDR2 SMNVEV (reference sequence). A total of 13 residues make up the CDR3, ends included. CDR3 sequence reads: CASSFGQGYGYTF.